The rows below give T cell receptor beta chains drawn from one sample of a study of blood T cells in healthy people across ages. A single record per CDR3 protein comes from TCRdb applying MiXCR to the 5' RACE reads. The repertoire holds over 1,500,000 distinct CDR3 sequences, roughly 50% seen once, with approximately 2.1% in the top ten. The sample consisted of blood. These receptors were collected from a woman aged 40-49 years in good health. Both conserved end residues are part of each CDR3. Clone size is given for some rows only: seen once, a few or many times, or a class if the clone is expanded.

TRBJ2-7 | TRBV10-2 | once | CASSEGGQLSYEQYF
NA | TRBV2 | once | CASSLLAGEDEQYF
TRBJ2-1 | TRBV19 | NA | CASRPSLGVIYNEQFF
TRBJ2-3 | TRBV6-2/TRBV6-3 | few | CASSLPPGDTQYF
TRBJ2-7 | TRBV10-3 | few | CAISDPSEVGEQYF
TRBJ1-2 | TRBV7-2 | once | CASSLFDRGKGGYTF
TRBJ2-1 | TRBV20-1 | few | CSARASSVATYNEQFF
NA | TRBV4-2 | NA | CASSQEKLGETQYF
TRBJ2-5 | TRBV12-3/TRBV12-4 | NA | CASSWRHGGETQYF
TRBJ1-1 | TRBV2 | NA | CASSSALPNTEAFF
TRBJ2-1 | TRBV6-2/TRBV6-3 | NA | CASLRGPYNEQFF
TRBJ2-1 | TRBV9 | few | CASSVRGTSYNEQFF
TRBJ2-6 | TRBV4-3 | NA | CASSQGRGFSGANVLTF
TRBJ2-7 | TRBV6-2/TRBV6-3 | few | CATQGRGYEQYF
TRBJ2-6 | TRBV20-1 | NA | CSAPKGAGANVLTF
TRBJ2-3 | TRBV15 | NA | CATGNRAFPADTQYF
TRBJ2-3 | TRBV28 | NA | CASSTTKAGGTNTQYF
TRBJ2-4 | TRBV28 | NA | CASSLSRGGKLAKNIQYF
TRBJ2-3 | TRBV27 | NA | CASSLSDGAGDTQYF
TRBJ2-5 | TRBV7-9 | NA | CASSFTLLETQYF
TRBJ2-5 | TRBV5-1 | NA | CASSRPQGGETQYF
TRBJ2-3 | TRBV28 | NA | CASKLAGSTDTQYF
TRBJ1-1 | TRBV13 | NA | CASSLGGQLNTEAFF
TRBJ2-1 | TRBV6-1 | few | CASTPWDRGPLRYNEQFF
TRBJ2-7 | TRBV20-1 | few | CSLLGYEQYF
TRBJ1-2 | TRBV28 | NA | CASNKEGYTF
NA | TRBV6-6 | once | CASSVRAPGAYEQYF
TRBJ1-1 | TRBV7-2 | few | CASSFDYRTVAFF
TRBJ2-1 | TRBV5-1 | NA | CASSLAPLESYNEQFF
TRBJ2-1 | TRBV20-1 | NA | CSVGQQRALAVEQFF
TRBJ1-2 | TRBV7-9 | few | CASSPLGTGIYGYTF
TRBJ2-7 | TRBV20-1 | NA | CSARRPAAGAYEQYF
TRBJ2-7 | TRBV29-1 | NA | CSVGRDGYEQYF
TRBJ2-3 | TRBV7-6 | NA | CASSGRIGTGGTDTQYF
NA | TRBV20-1 | NA | CSARTDRGWYNEQYF
TRBJ1-2 | TRBV28 | NA | CASSSWGLLVGYTF
TRBJ2-3 | TRBV20-1 | NA | CSAAGLVPDTQYF
TRBJ2-1 | TRBV29-1 | few | CSVRLAGGLSSYNEQFF
TRBJ2-3 | TRBV24-1 | few | CATSDSGQGMTDTQYF
TRBJ2-1 | TRBV12-3/TRBV12-4 | NA | CASNLDTGGTFF
TRBJ1-2 | TRBV10-3 | NA | CAIGDNRVGYTF
NA | TRBV5-6 | NA | CASAGAGYEQYF
TRBJ2-3 | TRBV9 | NA | CASSVSGTLNTDTQYF
TRBJ1-5 | TRBV18 | NA | CASSPTVGRVGQPQHF
TRBJ2-6 | TRBV12-3/TRBV12-4 | few | CASRGTGDGANVLTF
TRBJ2-1 | TRBV29-1 | few | CSAGKSFNEQFF
TRBJ2-3 | TRBV27 | NA | CASSFPSADTQYF
TRBJ2-7 | TRBV20-1 | NA | CGAREGGYEQYF
TRBJ2-5 | TRBV4-2 | NA | CASSRGERGTIETQYF
TRBJ2-7 | TRBV13 | NA | CASSSFRGSYGQYF
TRBJ2-3 | TRBV4-2 | NA | CASSQEQGSSDTQYF
TRBJ2-7 | TRBV20-1 | few | CSAPGLYEQYF
TRBJ1-2 | TRBV28 | NA | CASSYDAGAGYGYTF
TRBJ2-1 | TRBV21-1 | few | CASSKDLRGGGAKDEQFF
TRBJ1-6 | TRBV15 | NA | CATTPGGLANSPLHF